The rows below give T cell receptor beta chains drawn from one sample of a study of Ad26.COV2.S vaccination and SARS-CoV-2 variants. The table came from immunoSEQ multiplex PCR; TCRdb's copy has only in-frame clones and leaves some out. The sample includes hundreds of thousands of clones, 88% of them seen just once. The source material was peripheral blood, sampled in a trial of Ad26.COV2.S vaccine versus placebo. The receptors were sampled from a person aged 18 to 59 who received the Ad26.COV2.S COVID-19 vaccine or a placebo. The CDR3 runs from the conserved cysteine through the conserved F or W. The order of the fields is J gene, CDR3 length, D gene, clone size, V gene, CDR3 protein, CDR3 DNA. A D gene is named only where the DNA matches it firmly. The size of a clone is reported for some rows only, either as once, few or many, or as a class for expanded clones.

TRBJ2-2 16 TRBD1 - TRBV19 CASSNPWTGVSGELFF TGTGCCAGTAGTAACCCATGGACAGGGGTGAGCGGGGAGCTGTTTTTT
TRBJ2-7 15 TRBD1 - TRBV30 CASSPGTGRAYEQYF TGTGCCTCCTCACCGGGGACAGGGAGGGCCTACGAGCAGTACTTC
TRBJ1-4 15 - - TRBV19 CASSAQAATNEKLFF TGTGCCAGTAGTGCGCAAGCAGCAACTAATGAAAAACTGTTTTTT
TRBJ2-5 17 TRBD2 - TRBV5-4 CASSLYTTSGGIETQYF TGTGCCAGCAGCTTGTATACAACTTCGGGAGGAATAGAGACCCAGTACTTC
TRBJ1-2 15 - few TRBV5-1 CASSLLDIVGDGYTF TGCGCCAGCAGCTTGTTGGATATTGTGGGTGATGGCTACACCTTC
TRBJ1-2 14 - - TRBV25-1 CASSVPGRSGGYTF TGTGCCAGCAGTGTACCCGGGCGGTCTGGAGGCTACACCTTC
TRBJ1-2 13 - - TRBV24-1 CATSLGGGDGYTF TGTGCCACCAGCCTCGGAGGGGGAGATGGCTACACCTTC
TRBJ1-1 14 TRBD1 - TRBV9 CASSQTGQNTEAFF TGTGCCAGCAGTCAGACAGGGCAAAACACTGAAGCTTTCTTT
TRBJ2-5 14 TRBD1 - TRBV11-2 CASSLTGGQETQYF TGTGCCAGCAGCTTGACAGGGGGTCAAGAGACCCAGTACTTC
TRBJ2-3 17 TRBD2 - TRBV7-3 CASSPTGSGGAGDTQYF TGTGCCAGCAGCCCTACGGGTAGCGGGGGGGCCGGGGATACGCAGTATTTT
TRBJ2-2 15 TRBD1 - TRBV2 CASSQGAANTGELFF TGTGCCAGCAGTCAGGGGGCTGCGAACACCGGGGAGCTGTTTTTT
TRBJ2-3 15 - - TRBV10-3 CAIGDSRDKADTQYF TGTGCCATCGGGGACTCGCGGGACAAAGCAGATACGCAGTATTTT
TRBJ1-6 13 - few TRBV28 CAGAKGYNSPLHF TGTGCCGGCGCAAAGGGTTATAATTCACCCCTCCACTTT
TRBJ1-5 16 - - TRBV18 CASSPFLSGGNQPQHF TGTGCCAGCTCACCTTTCTTATCAGGGGGCAATCAGCCCCAGCATTTT
TRBJ2-1 16 - - TRBV18 CASSPSTYSSYNEQFF TGTGCCAGCTCACCCTCTACGTATAGCTCCTACAATGAGCAGTTCTTC
TRBJ2-3 16 - once TRBV4-3 CASSQGRGMGTDTQYF TGCGCCAGCAGCCAGGGCAGGGGTATGGGCACAGATACGCAGTATTTT
TRBJ2-2 15 TRBD1 - TRBV7-8 CASSFQQGTDGELFF TGTGCCAGCAGCTTTCAACAGGGGACCGACGGGGAGCTGTTTTTT
TRBJ2-5 15 - - TRBV3-1/TRBV3-2 CASSQDSRGRETQYF TGTGCCAGCAGCCAAGATAGTAGGGGGAGGGAGACCCAGTACTTC
TRBJ2-7 15 - - TRBV9 CASSVNQGPSYEQYF TGTGCCAGCAGCGTAAACCAGGGACCAAGCTACGAGCAGTACTTC
TRBJ2-3 15 - - TRBV30 CALQYTDGGTDTQYF TGTGCCTTACAATACACGGACGGAGGCACAGATACGCAGTATTTT
TRBJ2-6 16 - - TRBV4-1 CASSSMGGSGANVLTF TGCGCCAGCAGCTCGATGGGGGGCTCTGGGGCCAACGTCCTGACTTTC
TRBJ2-3 13 - - TRBV18 CASSPPTSDTQYF TGTGCCAGCTCACCACCGACATCAGATACGCAGTATTTT
TRBJ2-2 14 - - TRBV5-1 CATKGDTNTGELFF TGCGCCACAAAGGGGGACACAAACACCGGGGAGCTGTTTTTT
TRBJ1-5 15 - few TRBV5-1 CASSPGGISNQPQHF TGCGCCAGCAGCCCGGGCGGGATTAGCAATCAGCCCCAGCATTTT
TRBJ1-6 16 - - TRBV19 CASSRGIESYNSPLHF TGTGCCAGTAGCAGGGGCATTGAATCCTATAATTCACCCCTCCACTTT
TRBJ2-2 18 TRBD2 - TRBV19 CASSRTSGGPPNTGELFF TGTGCCAGTAGTAGGACTAGCGGGGGGCCTCCGAACACCGGGGAGCTGTTTTTT
TRBJ1-5 16 - - TRBV7-6 CASSPLAGNSNQPQHF TGTGCCAGCAGCCCCCTTGCGGGAAATAGCAATCAGCCCCAGCATTTT
TRBJ1-2 17 - - TRBV21-1 CASSKDFWGPTIYGYTF TGTGCCAGCAGCAAAGATTTTTGGGGGCCCACTATCTATGGCTACACCTTC
TRBJ2-5 14 - - TRBV30 CAWSVGGFQETQYF TGTGCCTGGAGTGTAGGTGGATTCCAAGAGACCCAGTACTTC
TRBJ2-7 12 - - TRBV30 CAWSLDYYEQYF TGTGCCTGGAGTTTAGATTACTACGAGCAGTACTTC
TRBJ2-1 12 - - TRBV11-3 CASSRGGPEQFF TGTGCCAGCAGCCGCGGAGGGCCCGAGCAGTTCTTC
TRBJ2-6 16 - - TRBV7-3 CASSSDKARGANVLTF TGTGCCAGCAGCTCTGACAAGGCGAGGGGGGCCAACGTCCTGACTTTC
TRBJ1-5 17 - - TRBV28 CASSILGQGISNQPQHF -
TRBJ1-2 15 - - TRBV7-2 CASSLSISGNYGYTF TGTGCCAGCAGCTTAAGTATATCGGGAAACTATGGCTACACCTTC
TRBJ1-1 15 - - TRBV19 CASSIGGGRQAEAFF TGTGCCAGTAGTATAGGAGGAGGCCGCCAGGCTGAAGCTTTCTTT
TRBJ2-7 17 TRBD1 - TRBV27 CASRTHQGGLRLFSQYF TGTGCCAGCAGGACGCATCAAGGGGGCCTGAGGCTTTTTTCGCAGTACTTC
TRBJ2-7 15 - - TRBV7-3 CASSLNWQDLAEQYF TGTGCCAGCAGCTTAAATTGGCAGGACCTGGCCGAGCAGTACTTC
TRBJ2-7 16 TRBD2 many TRBV4-2 CASSQGPGLAFGEQYF TGTGCCAGCAGCCAAGGGCCGGGACTAGCGTTTGGAGAGCAGTACTTC
TRBJ1-1 12 - few TRBV12-3/TRBV12-4 CASRSGTIEAFF TGTGCCAGCAGAAGCGGGACGATTGAAGCTTTCTTT
TRBJ1-5 17 - - TRBV7-2 CASSLAARSQSNQPQHF TGTGCCAGCAGCTTAGCCGCGAGGTCACAAAGCAATCAGCCCCAGCATTTT
TRBJ2-1 16 - - TRBV5-5 CASSLRQVGPYNEQFF TGTGCCAGCAGCCTACGACAGGTAGGCCCATATAATGAGCAGTTCTTC
TRBJ1-1 14 - once TRBV7-8 CASSYSDGLIEAFF TGTGCCAGCAGCTACTCGGATGGGCTGATTGAAGCTTTCTTT
TRBJ1-1 13 - - TRBV9 CASRRAMNTEAFF TGTGCCAGCAGAAGGGCCATGAACACTGAAGCTTTCTTT